These T cell receptor beta chains were read from a single sample in a study of shared clonotypes between healthy human individuals. The data were produced by immunoSEQ multiplex PCR, yet TCRdb's version contains in-frame clones alone and is incomplete. The sample yields about 1 million clones, approximately 70% seen once. Input material: memory CD4+ T cells sorted from blood. These receptors all come from a man aged 18-30 years in good health. Both conserved end residues are part of each CDR3. D genes are given only for firm matches. The size entry is marked missing in some rows and otherwise reads once, few, many or a size class.

D: -
size: few
J: TRBJ2-5
V: TRBV28
CDR3: CASSPKVYGTREETQYF
DNA: TGTGCCAGCAGTCCTAAGGTCTACGGGACGCGAGAAGAGACCCAGTACTTC

D: -
size: -
J: TRBJ2-7
V: TRBV5-4
CDR3: CASSSIGFYEQYF
DNA: TGTGCCAGCAGCTCTATTGGATTCTACGAGCAGTACTTC

D: TRBD1
size: -
J: TRBJ1-6
V: TRBV15
CDR3: CATSRGHRGQGNSPLHF
DNA: TGTGCCACCAGCAGAGGACATAGGGGACAGGGTAATTCACCCCTCCACTTT

D: -
size: -
J: TRBJ2-1
V: TRBV29-1
CDR3: CSVGGPSYNEQFF
DNA: TGCAGCGTTGGGGGACCCTCCTACAATGAGCAGTTCTTC

D: -
size: -
J: TRBJ2-3
V: TRBV19
CDR3: CASKRMGTDTQYF
DNA: TGTGCCAGTAAGAGGATGGGCACAGATACGCAGTATTTT

D: TRBD1
size: -
J: TRBJ2-2
V: TRBV6-5
CDR3: CASRGTGQSGELFF
DNA: TGTGCTTCCAGAGGGACAGGGCAATCCGGGGAGCTGTTTTTT

D: -
size: -
J: TRBJ1-5
V: TRBV19
CDR3: CASSIDSRPQSHQPQHF
DNA: TGTGCCAGTAGTATAGATTCACGGCCCCAGAGCCATCAGCCCCAGCATTTT

D: -
size: few
J: TRBJ2-7
V: TRBV5-4
CDR3: CASSPRNGYEQYF
DNA: TGTGCCAGCAGCCCTAGAAACGGATACGAGCAGTACTTC

D: TRBD1
size: few
J: TRBJ1-1
V: TRBV30
CDR3: CAWGGTGSTEAFF
DNA: TGTGCCTGGGGTGGGACAGGGTCCACTGAAGCTTTCTTT

D: TRBD1
size: few
J: TRBJ1-3
V: TRBV30
CDR3: CAWRRDSYSGNTIYF
DNA: TGTGCCTGGAGGAGGGACAGCTACTCTGGAAACACCATATATTTT

D: -
size: -
J: TRBJ2-7
V: TRBV9
CDR3: CASSVGYEQYF
DNA: TGTGCCAGCAGCGTAGGCTACGAGCAGTACTTC

D: -
size: -
J: TRBJ2-4
V: TRBV18
CDR3: CASSPPSVAKNIQYF
DNA: TGTGCCAGCTCACCACCGTCGGTTGCCAAAAACATTCAGTACTTC

D: TRBD1
size: -
J: TRBJ2-2
V: TRBV11-1
CDR3: CASSLAAGTGKPGELFF
DNA: TGTGCCAGCAGCTTAGCCGCCGGGACAGGGAAACCCGGGGAGCTGTTTTTT

D: TRBD1
size: few
J: TRBJ1-6
V: TRBV9
CDR3: CASSGDSSYNSPLHF
DNA: TGTGCCAGCAGCGGGGACAGCAGTTATAATTCACCCCTCCACTTT

D: TRBD1
size: -
J: TRBJ1-2
V: TRBV7-9
CDR3: CASSLPGTGVHYGYTF
DNA: TGTGCCAGCAGTCTTCCCGGGACAGGGGTCCACTATGGCTACACCTTC

D: -
size: -
J: TRBJ1-2
V: TRBV28
CDR3: CASRIGSNYGYTF
DNA: TGTGCCAGCAGAATAGGTTCTAACTATGGCTACACCTTC

D: TRBD1
size: -
J: TRBJ1-5
V: TRBV10-3
CDR3: CAISAGGDGNQPQHF
DNA: TGTGCCATCAGTGCAGGGGGCGATGGCAATCAGCCCCAGCATTTT

D: TRBD2
size: -
J: TRBJ2-2
V: TRBV9
CDR3: CASSVAVGGRKNTGELFF
DNA: TGTGCCAGCAGCGTAGCGGTGGGCGGGAGAAAAAACACCGGGGAGCTGTTTTTT

D: -
size: -
J: TRBJ2-5
V: TRBV5-6
CDR3: CASSLDHPNTDEETQYF
DNA: TGTGCCAGCAGCTTGGACCACCCTAACACGGATGAAGAGACCCAGTACTTC

D: -
size: few
J: TRBJ1-5
V: TRBV19
CDR3: CASSSRENQPQHF
DNA: TGTGCCAGTAGTAGTCGGGAAAATCAGCCCCAGCATTTT

D: TRBD1
size: -
J: TRBJ2-1
V: TRBV5-1
CDR3: CASSSGQHNEQFF
DNA: TGCGCCAGCAGCTCGGGACAGCACAATGAGCAGTTCTTC

D: -
size: -
J: TRBJ1-4
V: TRBV6-1
CDR3: CATHASPTNEKLFF
DNA: TGTGCCACCCATGCCAGCCCAACTAATGAAAAACTGTTTTTT

D: -
size: -
J: TRBJ2-5
V: TRBV2
CDR3: CASSESGAHETQYF
DNA: TGTGCCAGCAGTGAATCGGGGGCTCACGAGACCCAGTACTTC

D: -
size: -
J: TRBJ1-1
V: TRBV2
CDR3: CASSEQSGTEAFF
DNA: TGTGCCAGCAGTGAACAAAGTGGCACTGAAGCTTTCTTT

D: -
size: -
J: TRBJ2-5
V: TRBV7-7
CDR3: CASSLGVRGGGETQYF
DNA: TGTGCTAGCAGCTTAGGCGTTCGGGGAGGGGGAGAGACCCAGTACTTC

D: -
size: -
J: TRBJ1-2
V: TRBV5-8
CDR3: CATSGGVGYGYTF
DNA: TGTGCCACCTCCGGGGGCGTCGGCTATGGCTACACCTTC

D: TRBD1
size: -
J: TRBJ2-7
V: TRBV2
CDR3: CASSVGQVSYEQYF
DNA: TGTGCCAGCAGTGTAGGACAGGTCTCCTACGAGCAGTACTTC

D: TRBD2
size: -
J: TRBJ2-5
V: TRBV19
CDR3: CASSGGTSAETQYF
DNA: TGTGCCAGTAGTGGAGGGACTAGCGCCGAGACCCAGTACTTC

D: -
size: few
J: TRBJ1-2
V: TRBV29-1
CDR3: CSVEERSAARLDYGYTF
DNA: TGCAGCGTTGAAGAGAGATCGGCGGCCCGATTGGACTATGGCTACACCTTC

D: -
size: -
J: TRBJ2-7
V: TRBV30
CDR3: CAWRGDLSSYEQYF
DNA: TGTGCCTGGAGGGGGGACTTGAGCTCCTACGAGCAGTACTTC

D: -
size: -
J: TRBJ1-3
V: TRBV5-1
CDR3: CASSLMGGYSGNTIYF
DNA: TGCGCCAGCAGCTTGATGGGGGGCTACTCTGGAAACACCATATATTTT